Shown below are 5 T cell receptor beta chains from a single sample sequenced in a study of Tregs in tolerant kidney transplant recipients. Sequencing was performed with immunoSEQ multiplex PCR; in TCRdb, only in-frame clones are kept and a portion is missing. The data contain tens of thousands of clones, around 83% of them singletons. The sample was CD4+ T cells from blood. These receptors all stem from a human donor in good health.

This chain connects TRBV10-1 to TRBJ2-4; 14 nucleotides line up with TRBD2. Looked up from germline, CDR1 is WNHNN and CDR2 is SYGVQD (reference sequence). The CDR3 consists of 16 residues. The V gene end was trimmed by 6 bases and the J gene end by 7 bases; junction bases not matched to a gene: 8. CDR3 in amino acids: CASRFGTSGGTNIQYF. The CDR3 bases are TGCGCCAGCAGATTCGGGACTAGCGGGGGCACTAACATTCAGTACTTC.

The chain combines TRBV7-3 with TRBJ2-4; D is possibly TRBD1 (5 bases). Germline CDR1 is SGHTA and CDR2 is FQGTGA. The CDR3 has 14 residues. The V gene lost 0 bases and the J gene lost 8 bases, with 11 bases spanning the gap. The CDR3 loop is CASSLTGPPDIQYF. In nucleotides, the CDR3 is TGTGCCAGCAGCTTAACGGGGCCTCCGGACATTCAGTACTTC. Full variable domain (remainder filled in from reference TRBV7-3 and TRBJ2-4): GAGVSQTPSNKVTEKGKYVELRCDPISGHTALYWYRQSLGQGPEFLIYFQGTGAADDSGLPNDRFFAVRPEGSVSTLKIQRTERGDSAVYLCASSLTGPPDIQYFGAGTRLSVL.

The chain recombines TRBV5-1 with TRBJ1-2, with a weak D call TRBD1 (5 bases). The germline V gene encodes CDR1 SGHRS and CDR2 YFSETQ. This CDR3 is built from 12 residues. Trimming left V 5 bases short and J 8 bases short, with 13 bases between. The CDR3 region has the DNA TGCGCCAGCAGTCGCCAGGGAGGGGGCTACACCTTC. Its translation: CASSRQGGGYTF.

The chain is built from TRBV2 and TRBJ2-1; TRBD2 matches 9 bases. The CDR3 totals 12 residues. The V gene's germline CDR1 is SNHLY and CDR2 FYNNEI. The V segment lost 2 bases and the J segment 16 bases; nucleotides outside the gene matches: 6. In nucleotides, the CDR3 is TGTGCCAGCAGTGAAATAGCGGGGGAGGTCTTCTTC. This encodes CASSEIAGEVFF.

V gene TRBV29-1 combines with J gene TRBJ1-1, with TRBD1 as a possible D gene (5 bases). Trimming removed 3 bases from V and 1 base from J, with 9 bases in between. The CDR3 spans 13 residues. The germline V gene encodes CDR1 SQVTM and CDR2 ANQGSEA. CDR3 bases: TGCAGCGTTGAGGCAGGGCGGAACACTGAAGCTTTCTTT. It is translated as CSVEAGRNTEAFF.